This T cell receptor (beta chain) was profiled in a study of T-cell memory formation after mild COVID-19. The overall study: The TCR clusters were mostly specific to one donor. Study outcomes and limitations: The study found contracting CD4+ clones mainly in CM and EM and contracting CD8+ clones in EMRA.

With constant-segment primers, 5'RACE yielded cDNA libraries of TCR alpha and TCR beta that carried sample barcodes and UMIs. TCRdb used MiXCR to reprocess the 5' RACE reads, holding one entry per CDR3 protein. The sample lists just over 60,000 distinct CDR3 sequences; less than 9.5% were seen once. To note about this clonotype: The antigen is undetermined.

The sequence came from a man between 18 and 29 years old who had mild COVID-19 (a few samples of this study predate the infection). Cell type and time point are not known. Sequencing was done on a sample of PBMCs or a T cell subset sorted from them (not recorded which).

CDR3 coding DNA: TGTGCCACCAGTGATGCCGGGACTAGCGTTGAGCAGTTCTTC. Translation: CATSDAGTSVEQFF. The chain links TRBV24-1 to TRBJ2-1; 10 bases align to TRBD2. Germline V gene data show CDR1 as KGHDR and CDR2 as SFDVKD. The trim removed 3 bases at V and 9 bases at J, leaving 4 bases unmatched. The CDR3 totals 14 residues.